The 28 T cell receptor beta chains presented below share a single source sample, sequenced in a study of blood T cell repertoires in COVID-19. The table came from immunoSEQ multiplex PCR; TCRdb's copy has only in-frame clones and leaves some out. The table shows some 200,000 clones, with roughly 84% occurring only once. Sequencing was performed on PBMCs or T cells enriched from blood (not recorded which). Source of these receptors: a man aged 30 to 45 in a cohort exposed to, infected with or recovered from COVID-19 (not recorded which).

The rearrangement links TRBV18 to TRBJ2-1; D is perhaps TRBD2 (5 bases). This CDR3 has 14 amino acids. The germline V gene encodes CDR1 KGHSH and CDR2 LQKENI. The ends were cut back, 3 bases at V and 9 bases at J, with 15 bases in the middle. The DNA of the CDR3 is TGTGCCAGCTCACCGCTCGGACGGGATACTGAGCAGTTCTTC. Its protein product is CASSPLGRDTEQFF.

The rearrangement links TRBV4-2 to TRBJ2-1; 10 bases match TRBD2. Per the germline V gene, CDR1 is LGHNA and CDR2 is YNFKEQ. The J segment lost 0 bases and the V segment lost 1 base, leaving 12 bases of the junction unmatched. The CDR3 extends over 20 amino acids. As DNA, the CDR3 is TGTGCCAGCAGCCAAGGGTCGATAGCGGGAGGCCTGAGCTCCTACAATGAGCAGTTCTTC. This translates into CASSQGSIAGGLSSYNEQFF.

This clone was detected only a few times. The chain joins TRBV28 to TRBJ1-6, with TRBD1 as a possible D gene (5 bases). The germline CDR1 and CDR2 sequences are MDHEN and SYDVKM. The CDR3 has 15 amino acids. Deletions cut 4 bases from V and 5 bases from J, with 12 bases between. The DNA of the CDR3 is TGTGCCAGCAGTTGGGGCAGGCCGAATAATTCACCCCTCCACTTT. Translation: CASSWGRPNNSPLHF. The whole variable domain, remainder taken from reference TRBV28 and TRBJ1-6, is DVKVTQSSRYLVKRTGEKVFLECVQDMDHENMFWYRQDPGLGLRLIYFSYDVKMKEKGDIPEGYSVSREKKERFSLILESASTNQTSMYLCASSWGRPNNSPLHFGNGTRLTVT.

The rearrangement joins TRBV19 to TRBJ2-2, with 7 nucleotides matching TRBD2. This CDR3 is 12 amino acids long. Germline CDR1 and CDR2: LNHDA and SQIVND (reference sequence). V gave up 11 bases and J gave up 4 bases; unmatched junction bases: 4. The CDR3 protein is CALREGTGELFF. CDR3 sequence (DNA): TGTGCCCTAAGGGAGGGCACCGGGGAGCTGTTTTTT.

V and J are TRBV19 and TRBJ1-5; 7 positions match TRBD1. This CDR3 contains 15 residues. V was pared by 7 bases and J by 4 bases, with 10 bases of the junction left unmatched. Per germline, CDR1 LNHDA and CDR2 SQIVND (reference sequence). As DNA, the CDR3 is TGTGCCAGTACCGCCGCAGGACAGGCTAATCAGCCCCAGCATTTT. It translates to CASTAAGQANQPQHF.

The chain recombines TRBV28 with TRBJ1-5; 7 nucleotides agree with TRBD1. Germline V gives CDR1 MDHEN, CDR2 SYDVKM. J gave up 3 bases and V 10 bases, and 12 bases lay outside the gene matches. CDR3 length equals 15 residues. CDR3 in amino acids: CAIFKRDSYNQPQHF. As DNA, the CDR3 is TGTGCCATCTTCAAAAGGGACAGCTACAATCAGCCCCAGCATTTT.

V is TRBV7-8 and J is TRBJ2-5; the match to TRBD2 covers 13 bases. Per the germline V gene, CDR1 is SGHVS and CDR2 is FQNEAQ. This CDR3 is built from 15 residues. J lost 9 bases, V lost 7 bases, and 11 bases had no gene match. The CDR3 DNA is TGTGCCAGCATCCCTACTAGCGGGAGGGTTTATGCCCAGTACTTC. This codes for CASIPTSGRVYAQYF.

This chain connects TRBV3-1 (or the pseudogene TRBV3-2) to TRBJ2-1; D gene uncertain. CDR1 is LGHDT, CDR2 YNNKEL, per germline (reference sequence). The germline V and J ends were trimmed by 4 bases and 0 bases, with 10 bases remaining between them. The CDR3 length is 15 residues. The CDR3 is CASSPGTSSYNEQFF. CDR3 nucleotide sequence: TGTGCCAGCAGCCCCGGTACGAGCTCCTACAATGAGCAGTTCTTC.

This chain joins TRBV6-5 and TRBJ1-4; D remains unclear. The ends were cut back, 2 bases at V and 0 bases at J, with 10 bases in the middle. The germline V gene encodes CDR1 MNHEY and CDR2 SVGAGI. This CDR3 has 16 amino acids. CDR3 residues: CASSYPPRATNEKLFF. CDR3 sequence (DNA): TGTGCCAGCAGTTACCCCCCCCGAGCAACTAATGAAAAACTGTTTTTT.

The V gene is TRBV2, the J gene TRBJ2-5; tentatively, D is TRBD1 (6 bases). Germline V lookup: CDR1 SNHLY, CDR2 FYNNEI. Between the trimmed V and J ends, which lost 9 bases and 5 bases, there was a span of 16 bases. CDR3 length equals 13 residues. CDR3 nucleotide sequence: TGTGCCAGTCAGGGGCCAGGTTGGGAGACCCAGTACTTC. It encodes CASQGPGWETQYF.

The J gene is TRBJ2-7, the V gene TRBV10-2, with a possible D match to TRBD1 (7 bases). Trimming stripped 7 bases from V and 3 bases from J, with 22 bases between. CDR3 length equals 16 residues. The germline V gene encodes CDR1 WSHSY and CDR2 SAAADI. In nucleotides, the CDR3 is TGCGCCAGCATTCGGACAGGTGGGACTCAGGACTACGAGCAGTACTTC. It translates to CASIRTGGTQDYEQYF.

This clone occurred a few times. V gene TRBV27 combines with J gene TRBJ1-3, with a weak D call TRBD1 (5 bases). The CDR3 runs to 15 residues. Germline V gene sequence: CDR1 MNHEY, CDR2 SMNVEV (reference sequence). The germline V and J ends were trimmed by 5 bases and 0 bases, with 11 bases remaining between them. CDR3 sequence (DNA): TGTGCCAGCAGTAGGGACTTCTCCTCTGGAAACACCATATATTTT. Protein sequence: CASSRDFSSGNTIYF.

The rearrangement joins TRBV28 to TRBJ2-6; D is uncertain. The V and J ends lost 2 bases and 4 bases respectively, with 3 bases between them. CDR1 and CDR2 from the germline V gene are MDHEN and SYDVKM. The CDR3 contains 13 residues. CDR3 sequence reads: CASSLPGANVLTF. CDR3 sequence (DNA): TGTGCCAGCAGTTTACCAGGGGCCAACGTCCTGACTTTC.

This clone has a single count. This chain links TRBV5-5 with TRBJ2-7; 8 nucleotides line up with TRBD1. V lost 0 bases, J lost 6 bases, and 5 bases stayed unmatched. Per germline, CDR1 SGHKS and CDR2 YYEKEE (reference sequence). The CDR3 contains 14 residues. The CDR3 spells CASSLADRAFEQYF. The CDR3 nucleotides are TGTGCCAGCAGCTTGGCGGACAGGGCATTCGAGCAGTACTTC.

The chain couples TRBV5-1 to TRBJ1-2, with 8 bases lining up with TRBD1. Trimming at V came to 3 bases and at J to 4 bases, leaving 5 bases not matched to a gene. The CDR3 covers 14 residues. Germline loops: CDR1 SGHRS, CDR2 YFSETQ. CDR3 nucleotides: TGCGCCAGCAGCTCAGACGACAGGGGCTATGGCTACACCTTC. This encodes CASSSDDRGYGYTF.

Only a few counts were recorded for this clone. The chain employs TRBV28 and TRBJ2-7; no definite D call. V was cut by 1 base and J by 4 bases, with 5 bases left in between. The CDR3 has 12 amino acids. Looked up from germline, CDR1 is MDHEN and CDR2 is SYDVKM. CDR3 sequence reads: CASSLSGYEQYF. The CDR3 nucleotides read TGTGCCAGCAGTTTATCCGGGTACGAGCAGTACTTC.

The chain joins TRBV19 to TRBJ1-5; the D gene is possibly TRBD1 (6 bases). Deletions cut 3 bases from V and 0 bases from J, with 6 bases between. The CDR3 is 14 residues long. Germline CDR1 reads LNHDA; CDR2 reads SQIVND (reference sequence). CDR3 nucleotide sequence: TGTGCCAGTAGTATGGGGGCTAGCAATCAGCCCCAGCATTTT. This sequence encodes CASSMGASNQPQHF.

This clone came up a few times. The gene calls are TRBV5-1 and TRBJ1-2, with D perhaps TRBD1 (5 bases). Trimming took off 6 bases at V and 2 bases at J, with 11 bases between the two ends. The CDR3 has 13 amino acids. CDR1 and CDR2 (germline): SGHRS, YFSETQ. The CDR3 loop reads CASKQEGNYGYTF. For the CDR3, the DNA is TGCGCCAGCAAACAGGAAGGGAACTATGGCTACACCTTC.

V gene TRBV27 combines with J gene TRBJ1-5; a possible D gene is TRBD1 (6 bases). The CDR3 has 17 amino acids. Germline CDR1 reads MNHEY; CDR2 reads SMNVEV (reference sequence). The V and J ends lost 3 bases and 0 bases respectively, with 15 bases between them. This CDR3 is CASSFYSGTNSNQPQHF. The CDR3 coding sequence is TGTGCCAGCAGTTTCTACTCCGGGACAAATAGCAATCAGCCCCAGCATTTT.

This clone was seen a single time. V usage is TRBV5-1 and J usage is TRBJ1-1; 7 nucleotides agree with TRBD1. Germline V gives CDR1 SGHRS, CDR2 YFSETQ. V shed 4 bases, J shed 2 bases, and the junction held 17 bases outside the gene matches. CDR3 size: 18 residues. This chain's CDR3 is CASSPPYGTELRNTEAFF. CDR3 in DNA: TGCGCCAGCAGCCCGCCGTACGGGACAGAGTTGCGTAACACTGAAGCTTTCTTT.

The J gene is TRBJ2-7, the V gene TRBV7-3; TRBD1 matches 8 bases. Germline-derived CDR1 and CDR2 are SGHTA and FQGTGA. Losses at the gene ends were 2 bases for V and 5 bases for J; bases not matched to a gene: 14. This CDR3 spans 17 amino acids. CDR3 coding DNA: TGTGCCAGCAGCTTACACCCCCGGACAGGGCTTTTTGACGAGCAGTACTTC. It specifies CASSLHPRTGLFDEQYF. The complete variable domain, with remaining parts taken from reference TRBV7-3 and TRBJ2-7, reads GAGVSQTPSNKVTEKGKYVELRCDPISGHTALYWYRQSLGQGPEFLIYFQGTGAADDSGLPNDRFFAVRPEGSVSTLKIQRTERGDSAVYLCASSLHPRTGLFDEQYFGPGTRLTVT.

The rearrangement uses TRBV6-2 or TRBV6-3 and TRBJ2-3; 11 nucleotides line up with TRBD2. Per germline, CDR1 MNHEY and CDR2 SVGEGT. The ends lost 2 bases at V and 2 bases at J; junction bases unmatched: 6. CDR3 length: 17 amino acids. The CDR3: CASSYALAGGLTDTQYF. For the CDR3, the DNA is TGTGCCAGCAGTTACGCGCTAGCGGGAGGACTCACAGATACGCAGTATTTT.

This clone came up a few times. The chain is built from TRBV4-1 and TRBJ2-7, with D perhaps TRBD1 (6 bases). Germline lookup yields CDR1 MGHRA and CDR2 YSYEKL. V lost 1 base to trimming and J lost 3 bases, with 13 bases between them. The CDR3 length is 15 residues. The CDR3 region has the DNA TGCGCCAGCAGCCAAGCGTCAACAGGGATCTACGAGCAGTACTTC. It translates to CASSQASTGIYEQYF.

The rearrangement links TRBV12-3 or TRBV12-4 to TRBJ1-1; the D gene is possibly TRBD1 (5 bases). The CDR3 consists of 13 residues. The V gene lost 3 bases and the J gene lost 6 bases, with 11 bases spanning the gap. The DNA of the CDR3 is TGTGCCAGCAGTTTCGTCGGGGGAGCTGAAGCTTTCTTT. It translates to CASSFVGGAEAFF.

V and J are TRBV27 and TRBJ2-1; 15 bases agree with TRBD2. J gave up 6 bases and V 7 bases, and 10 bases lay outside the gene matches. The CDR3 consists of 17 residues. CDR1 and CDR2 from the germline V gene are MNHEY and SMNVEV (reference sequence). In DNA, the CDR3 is TGTGCCAGCACCTTAAGGGGGGGACTAGCGGGAGGCAATGAGCAGTTCTTC. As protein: CASTLRGGLAGGNEQFF.

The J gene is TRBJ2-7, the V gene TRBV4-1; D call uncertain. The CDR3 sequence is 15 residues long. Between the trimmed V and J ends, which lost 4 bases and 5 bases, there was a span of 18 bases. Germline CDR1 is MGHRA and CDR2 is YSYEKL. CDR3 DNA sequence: TGCGCCAGCAGCCTTCGGTTCATGGGTGGAGACGAGCAGTACTTC. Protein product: CASSLRFMGGDEQYF.

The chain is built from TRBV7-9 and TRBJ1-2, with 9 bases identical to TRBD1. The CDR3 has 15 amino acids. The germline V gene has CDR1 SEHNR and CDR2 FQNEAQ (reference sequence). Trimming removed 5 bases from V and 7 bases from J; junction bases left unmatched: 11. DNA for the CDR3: TGTGCCAGCAGCAAATCCGGGACAGGGTCTGCTGGCTACACCTTC. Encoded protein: CASSKSGTGSAGYTF.

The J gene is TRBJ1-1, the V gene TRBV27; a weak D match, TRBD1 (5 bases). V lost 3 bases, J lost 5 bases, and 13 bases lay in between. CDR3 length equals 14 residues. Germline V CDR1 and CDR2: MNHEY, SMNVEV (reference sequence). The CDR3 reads CASSFNRGGTEAFF. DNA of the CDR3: TGTGCCAGCAGTTTCAACCGGGGGGGGACTGAAGCTTTCTTT.